The 19 T cell receptor beta chains presented below share a single source sample, sequenced in a study of cytotoxic CD8 clonotypes in ibrutinib-treated CLL. Repertoires were generated with immunoSEQ multiplex PCR, while TCRdb's copy carries only in-frame clones and drops some. Counted here are roughly 54,000 clones, roughly 63% occurring once; the ten biggest clones make up roughly a quarter. Source: PBMCs, taken after 24 months of ibrutinib treatment. The receptor set was obtained from a human donor with chronic lymphocytic leukemia.

Only one count was recorded for this clone. This chain uses TRBV10-3 with TRBJ2-1; 8 positions match TRBD2. J lost 2 bases, V lost 7 bases, and 4 bases had no gene match. Germline V gene sequence: CDR1 ENHRY, CDR2 SYGVKD. This CDR3 has 14 amino acids. CDR3 nucleotide sequence: TGTGCCATCAAAAAGCGGGGGACCTACAATGAGCAGTTCTTC. Protein product: CAIKKRGTYNEQFF.

V is TRBV5-1 and J is TRBJ2-7; TRBD1 or TRBD2 may be the D gene (5 bases each). Germline V gene data show CDR1 as SGHRS and CDR2 as YFSETQ. The CDR3 is 15 residues long. V gave up 3 bases and J gave up 0 bases, with 13 bases separating them. CDR3 protein: CASSSGLESSYEQYF. In DNA, the CDR3 is TGCGCCAGCAGCTCGGGGCTTGAAAGCTCCTACGAGCAGTACTTC.

The rearrangement links TRBV27 to TRBJ1-1, with TRBD1 as a possible D gene (5 bases). The V end was cut by 10 bases, the J end by 2 bases, with 11 bases between. CDR1 is MNHEY and CDR2 is SMNVEV in the germline V gene (reference sequence). The CDR3 loop spans 12 amino acids. CDR3 residues: CATKQGNTEAFF. The CDR3 DNA reads TGTGCCACAAAGCAGGGAAACACTGAAGCTTTCTTT.

The table lists this clone with a count of one. The chain uses TRBV9 and TRBJ2-5; 16 bases are shared with TRBD2. V shed 4 bases, J shed 10 bases, and the junction held 10 bases outside the gene matches. The CDR3 spans 16 residues. The germline V gene has CDR1 SGDLS and CDR2 YYNGEE. The DNA of the CDR3 is TGTGCCAGCAGCTTCTCCGGGACTAGCGGGGGGGCCATCCAGTACTTC. The encoded protein is CASSFSGTSGGAIQYF.

The CDR3 DNA sequence: TGTGCCAGCTCCGACATAGAGACCCAGTACTTC. It specifies CASSDIETQYF. This chain uses TRBV18 with TRBJ2-5; D is unclear. The CDR3 runs 11 residues. The germline V gene encodes CDR1 KGHSH and CDR2 LQKENI. Trimming removed 6 bases from V and 4 bases from J, with 6 bases in between.

The chain recombines TRBV6-5 with TRBJ2-7; D unresolved. V was shortened by 7 bases and J by 0 bases, with 10 bases between the two germline ends. CDR3 length equals 13 residues. Germline assignment: CDR1 MNHEY and CDR2 SVGAGI. The CDR3 DNA reads as TGTGCCAGCACCTCGGTTAGCTCCTACGAGCAGTACTTC. As protein: CASTSVSSYEQYF.

The chain recombines TRBV7-8 with TRBJ1-1; 7 bases are shared with TRBD1. The junction had 8 bases not matched to a gene; V was cut back by 5 bases and J by 5 bases. Germline-derived CDR1 and CDR2 are SGHVS and FQNEAQ. The CDR3 contains 14 residues. The DNA for the CDR3 is TGTGCCAGCAGCAGAGGGGGCTCGAGGACTGAAGCTTTCTTT. Translated, it gives CASSRGGSRTEAFF.

The chain carries TRBV20-1 and TRBJ2-7, with no clear D. CDR1 and CDR2 from the germline V gene are DFQATT and SNEGSKA (reference sequence). V lost 6 bases and J lost 2, with 8 bases in between. This CDR3 is 11 amino acids long. CDR3 loop: CSAPAAYEQYF. The CDR3 nucleotides are TGCAGTGCCCCGGCGGCCTACGAGCAGTACTTC.

This clone appeared a few times. The J gene is TRBJ2-5, the V gene TRBV18; TRBD1 might be the D (5 bases). Trimming pared 4 bases from V and 2 bases from J, leaving 5 bases between. The CDR3 sequence is 12 residues long. The germline V gene has CDR1 KGHSH and CDR2 LQKENI. CDR3 in amino acids: CASSRQQETQYF. Here the CDR3 DNA reads TGTGCCAGCTCACGACAGCAAGAGACCCAGTACTTC.

In its sample, this clone was seen a few times. J is TRBJ2-1 and V is TRBV2, with TRBD1 as a possible D gene (6 bases). Germline CDR1 is SNHLY and CDR2 is FYNNEI. Between the trimmed V and J ends, which lost 5 bases and 7 bases, there was a span of 12 bases. This CDR3 contains 13 residues. Here the CDR3 reads CASSTTGTNEQFF. CDR3 nucleotide sequence: TGTGCCAGCAGTACCACAGGGACAAATGAGCAGTTCTTC. Complete variable domain (other parts from reference TRBV2 and TRBJ2-1): EPEVTQTPSHQVTQMGQEVILRCVPISNHLYFYWYRQILGQKVEFLVSFYNNEISEKSEIFDDQFSVERPDGSNFTLKIRSTKLEDSAMYFCASSTTGTNEQFFGPGTRLTVL.

J is TRBJ1-2 and V is TRBV19; 10 positions agree with TRBD1. V was pared by 5 bases and J by 4 bases, with 13 bases of the junction left unmatched. This CDR3 comprises 17 residues. Germline CDR1 reads LNHDA; CDR2 reads SQIVND (reference sequence). The CDR3 sequence is CASSPDPGTGDRYGYTF. The DNA for the CDR3 is TGTGCCAGTAGTCCGGACCCCGGGACAGGGGACCGCTATGGCTACACCTTC. The whole variable domain, remainder taken from reference TRBV19 and TRBJ1-2, is DGGITQSPKYLFRKEGQNVTLSCEQNLNHDAMYWYRQDPGQGLRLIYYSQIVNDFQKGDIAEGYSVSREKKESFPLTVTSAQKNPTAFYLCASSPDPGTGDRYGYTFGSGTRLTVV.

The chain is built from TRBV2 and TRBJ2-1; 13 bases line up with TRBD2. Germline-derived CDR1 and CDR2 are SNHLY and FYNNEI. Germline trimming cut 6 bases from V and 12 bases from J; bases unmatched to any gene: 2. There are 12 residues in the CDR3. This CDR3 is CASRLAGGRQFF. In DNA form, the CDR3 reads TGTGCCAGCAGACTAGCGGGGGGGCGGCAGTTCTTC. The complete variable domain, with remaining parts taken from reference TRBV2 and TRBJ2-1, reads EPEVTQTPSHQVTQMGQEVILRCVPISNHLYFYWYRQILGQKVEFLVSFYNNEISEKSEIFDDQFSVERPDGSNFTLKIRSTKLEDSAMYFCASRLAGGRQFFGPGTRLTVL.

A few counts support this clone. Other DNA sequences of this sample code for an identical CDR3. This chain uses TRBV7-9 with TRBJ2-3; the D gene could be TRBD1 or TRBD2 (5 bases each). V dropped 1 base and J dropped 2 bases, with 7 bases sitting between them. The length of the CDR3 is 14 residues. Germline lookup yields CDR1 SEHNR and CDR2 FQNEAQ (reference sequence). CDR3 nucleotides: TGTGCCAGCAGCTTAGGGGGGATCACAGATACGCAGTATTTT. Translation gives CASSLGGITDTQYF.

The chain joins TRBV29-1 to TRBJ2-5; 14 bases fit TRBD2. Per germline, CDR1 SQVTM and CDR2 ANQGSEA. Trimming at V came to 6 bases and at J to 1 base, leaving 16 bases not matched to a gene. The CDR3 contains 19 residues. For the CDR3, the DNA is TGCAGCGTGTGGGGTGAGGGGACTAGCGGGGGCGAACCCCAAGAGACCCAGTACTTC. Translating gives CSVWGEGTSGGEPQETQYF. Full variable domain (outside the CDR3, taken from reference TRBV29-1 and TRBJ2-5): SAVISQKPSRDICQRGTSLTIQCQVDSQVTMMFWYRQQPGQSLTLIATANQGSEATYESGFVIDKFPISRPNLTFSTLTVSNMSPEDSSIYLCSVWGEGTSGGEPQETQYFGPGTRLLVL.

This clone was seen more than once but under ten times. The rearrangement uses TRBV5-6 and TRBJ2-3; D call uncertain. The CDR3 contains 12 residues. Germline CDR1 is SGHDT and CDR2 is YYEEEE. The germline V and J ends were trimmed by 0 bases and 6 bases, with 5 bases remaining between them. The CDR3 sequence is CASSLGLDTQYF. The CDR3 DNA reads as TGTGCCAGCAGCTTGGGGCTGGATACGCAGTATTTT. The complete variable domain, with remaining parts taken from reference TRBV5-6 and TRBJ2-3, reads DAGVTQSPTHLIKTRGQQVTLRCSPKSGHDTVSWYQQALGQGPQFIFQYYEEEERQRGNFPDRFSGHQFPNYSSELNVNALLLGDSALYLCASSLGLDTQYFGPGTRLTVL.

V gene TRBV2 combines with J gene TRBJ2-1, with TRBD2 matching 12 bases. Germline V gene sequence: CDR1 SNHLY, CDR2 FYNNEI. The J segment lost 0 bases and the V segment lost 6 bases, leaving 6 bases of the junction unmatched. This CDR3 comprises 17 residues. The CDR3: CASRAGLAGGSYNEQFF. The CDR3 nucleotides read TGTGCCAGCAGGGCGGGACTAGCGGGCGGCTCCTACAATGAGCAGTTCTTC.

The rearrangement uses TRBV11-1 and TRBJ1-6; D not resolved. The V gene lost 4 bases and the J gene lost 11 bases, with 15 bases spanning the gap. Per germline, CDR1 SGHAT and CDR2 FQDESV (reference sequence). The CDR3 loop spans 14 amino acids. The CDR3 DNA reads TGTGCCAGCAGCTCGAATCTGGGTATGGCACCCCTCCACTTT. Protein sequence: CASSSNLGMAPLHF. Using reference TRBV11-1 and TRBJ1-6 for the parts outside the CDR3, the full variable domain is EAEVAQSPRYKITEKSQAVAFWCDPISGHATLYWYRQILGQGPELLVQFQDESVVDDSQLPKDRFSAERLKGVDSTLKIQPAELGDSAMYLCASSSNLGMAPLHFGNGTRLTVT.

This clone was seen only a few times. The V call is TRBV2, the J call TRBJ1-6; 8 bases align to TRBD1. The CDR3 spans 16 residues. Germline assignment: CDR1 SNHLY and CDR2 FYNNEI. The J segment lost 0 bases and the V segment lost 6 bases, leaving 4 bases of the junction unmatched. CDR3 residues: CASRRTGSSYNSPLHF. As DNA, the CDR3 is TGTGCCAGCAGGAGGACAGGGAGCTCCTATAATTCACCCCTCCACTTT.

This clone was seen more than once but under ten times. The genes are TRBV6-5 and TRBJ1-2; TRBD1 might be the D (6 bases). The germline V gene has CDR1 MNHEY and CDR2 SVGAGI. This CDR3 contains 14 residues. Trimming shortened V by 5 bases and J by 6 bases, and 16 bases separated the two germline ends. DNA of the CDR3: TGTGCCAGCAGTCCAATGAGCAGGGGCGATGGCTACACCTTC. It is translated as CASSPMSRGDGYTF.